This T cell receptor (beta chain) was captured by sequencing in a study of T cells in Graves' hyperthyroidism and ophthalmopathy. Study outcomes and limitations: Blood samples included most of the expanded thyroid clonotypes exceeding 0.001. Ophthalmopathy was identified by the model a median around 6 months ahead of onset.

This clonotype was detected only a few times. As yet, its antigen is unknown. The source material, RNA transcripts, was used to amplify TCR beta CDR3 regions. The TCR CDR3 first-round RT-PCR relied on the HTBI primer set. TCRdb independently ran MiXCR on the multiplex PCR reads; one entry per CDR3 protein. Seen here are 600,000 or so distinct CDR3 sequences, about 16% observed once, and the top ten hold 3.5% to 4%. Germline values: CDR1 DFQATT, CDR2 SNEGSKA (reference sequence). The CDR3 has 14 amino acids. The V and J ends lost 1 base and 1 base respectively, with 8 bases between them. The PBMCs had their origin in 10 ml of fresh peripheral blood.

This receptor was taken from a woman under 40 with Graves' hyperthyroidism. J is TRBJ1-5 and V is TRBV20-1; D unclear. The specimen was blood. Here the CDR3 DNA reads TGCAGTGCTAGAGTTTCTGGGAGCAATCAGCCCCAGCATTTT. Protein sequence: CSARVSGSNQPQHF.